One and the same sample provided the 27 T cell receptor beta chains below, sequenced in a study of T cells in Graves' hyperthyroidism and ophthalmopathy. What was amplified from RNA transcripts were TCR beta CDR3 regions. HTBI primers were used for first-round RT-PCR of the TCR CDR3. In TCRdb, the multiplex PCR reads were re-called with MiXCR into one record per CDR3 protein. The sample has 350,000 to 400,000 distinct CDR3 sequences, approximately 15% seen once; the top ten hold approximately 29%. Sequenced sample: blood. The receptors were sampled from a woman in her twenties or thirties with Graves' hyperthyroidism.

The rearrangement links TRBV2 to TRBJ1-2, with D possibly TRBD1 on 5 matching bases. CDR1 SNHLY and CDR2 FYNNEI come from the germline V gene. CDR3 length equals 12 residues. Trimming took off 6 bases at V and 4 bases at J, with 9 bases between the two ends. The chain's CDR3 is CASRGGGYGYTF. For the CDR3, the DNA is TGTGCCAGCAGGGGGGGAGGCTATGGCTACACCTTC.

Ten or more counts support this clonotype. This chain links TRBV18 with TRBJ1-5, with D unresolved. The CDR3 contains 13 residues. Trimming pared 3 bases from V and 4 bases from J, leaving 7 bases between. Germline V gene data show CDR1 as KGHSH and CDR2 as LQKENI. The CDR3 bases are TGTGCCAGCTCACCCCAGTCAAATCAGCCCCAGCATTTT. Its translation is CASSPQSNQPQHF. The full variable domain, with the rest looked up from reference TRBV18 and TRBJ1-5, is NAGVMQNPRHLVRRRGQEARLRCSPMKGHSHVYWYRQLPEEGLKFMVYLQKENIIDESGMPKERFSAEFPKEGPSILRIQQVVRGDSAAYFCASSPQSNQPQHFGDGTRLSIL.

This clonotype was recorded at least ten times. The V call is TRBV20-1, the J call TRBJ2-7; 8 bases map to TRBD1. This CDR3 spans 13 amino acids. V lost 5 bases, J lost 2 bases, and 5 bases stayed unmatched. Germline values: CDR1 DFQATT, CDR2 SNEGSKA (reference sequence). This CDR3 is CSADLTGAYEQYF. The CDR3 DNA is TGCAGTGCTGACCTGACAGGGGCCTACGAGCAGTACTTC.

This clonotype was counted at least ten times. This chain joins TRBV5-1 and TRBJ2-7, with D maybe TRBD2 (6 bases). Germline V gene sequence: CDR1 SGHRS, CDR2 YFSETQ. There are 14 residues in the CDR3. Trimming pared 5 bases from V and 3 bases from J, leaving 15 bases between. CDR3 in amino acids: CASRKAGSNYEQYF. The CDR3 DNA is TGCGCCAGCAGAAAAGCCGGGAGCAACTACGAGCAGTACTTC. Supplemented by reference TRBV5-1 and TRBJ2-7, the full variable domain reads KAGVTQTPRYLIKTRGQQVTLSCSPISGHRSVSWYQQTPGQGLQFLFEYFSETQRNKGNFPGRFSGRQFSNSRSEMNVSTLELGDSALYLCASRKAGSNYEQYFGPGTRLTVT.

This clonotype was detected only a few times. The rearrangement uses TRBV27 and TRBJ2-2, with 7 bases aligning to TRBD2. The CDR3 has 17 residues. From germline, CDR1 is MNHEY and CDR2 SMNVEV (reference sequence). The V and J ends lost 4 bases and 4 bases, in that order; junction bases with no gene match: 12. This chain's CDR3 is CASSSGGWEGPTGELFF. CDR3 bases: TGTGCCAGCAGTTCCGGGGGGTGGGAGGGCCCCACCGGGGAGCTGTTTTTT.

This clonotype was seen a few times. The chain uses TRBV27 and TRBJ1-2; tentatively, D is TRBD1 (5 bases). The CDR3 covers 13 residues. Trimming shortened V by 6 bases and J by 4 bases, and 12 bases separated the two germline ends. The germline CDR1 and CDR2 sequences are MNHEY and SMNVEV (reference sequence). The CDR3 reads CASSPGLFYGYTF. For the CDR3, the DNA is TGTGCCAGCAGCCCGGGACTGTTCTATGGCTACACCTTC.

This clonotype was observed at least ten times. J is TRBJ2-1 and V is TRBV18; D is possibly TRBD1 or TRBD2 (5 bases each). CDR1 KGHSH and CDR2 LQKENI come from the germline V gene. The CDR3 consists of 17 residues. V lost 3 bases and J lost 5, with 20 bases in between. This chain's CDR3 is CASSPGGAALRDNEQFF. DNA for the CDR3: TGTGCCAGCTCACCTGGGGGAGCGGCCCTTCGCGACAATGAGCAGTTCTTC.

The V and J genes are TRBV5-1 and TRBJ2-7; 8 nucleotides align to TRBD1. After removal of 4 bases from V and 1 base from J, the junction contained 10 bases not matched to a gene. The CDR3 consists of 16 residues. Germline assignment: CDR1 SGHRS and CDR2 YFSETQ. This CDR3 is CASSPSGTGVSYEQYF. As DNA, the CDR3 is TGCGCCAGCAGCCCTTCCGGGACAGGAGTTTCCTACGAGCAGTACTTC.

This clonotype was seen only a few times. The chain links TRBV5-6 to TRBJ1-2; the match to TRBD1 covers 9 bases. This CDR3 region has 16 residues. CDR1 is SGHDT and CDR2 is YYEEEE in the germline V gene. J gave up 4 bases and V 3 bases, and 10 bases lay outside the gene matches. The DNA of the CDR3 is TGTGCCAGCAGCTCGTGGGGGACAGGGAACACCTATGGCTACACCTTC. Its translation is CASSSWGTGNTYGYTF.

This clonotype showed up just a few times. The genes are TRBV5-1 and TRBJ2-7, with 10 bases that match TRBD2. The CDR3 contains 17 residues. Germline CDR1 is SGHRS and CDR2 is YFSETQ. V was pared by 0 bases and J by 4 bases, with 10 bases of the junction left unmatched. For the CDR3, the DNA is TGCGCCAGCAGCTTGGTACCTAGCGGGAGTCCCCTGTACGAGCAGTACTTC. This codes for CASSLVPSGSPLYEQYF.

As for this clonotype: The CDR3 does not close with the conserved phenylalanine or tryptophan, likely indicating a read error. V and J are TRBV10-3 and TRBJ1-2; possible D gene TRBD1, 6 bases. The CDR3 consists of 16 residues. Germline V gives CDR1 ENHRY, CDR2 SYGVKD. Trimming stripped 2 bases from V and 1 base from J, with 14 bases between. In DNA form, the CDR3 reads TGTGCCATCAGTGAGCCTTACAGGGAGGGTAACTATGGCTACACCCTC. This gives the protein CAISEPYREGNYGYTL.

This clonotype has a handful of counts. The junction differs from germline at one of its ends, possibly a read error. This chain uses TRBV2 with TRBJ2-2, with 9 bases matching TRBD1. The length of the CDR3 is 13 residues. CDR1 and CDR2 (germline): SNHLY, FYNNEI. CDR3 protein: CANRDRVSGELVF. Here the CDR3 DNA reads TGTGCCAACCGGGACAGGGTATCCGGGGAGCTGGTTTTT.

This clonotype was observed a handful of times. This sequence joins TRBV7-9 and TRBJ2-5, with D unresolved. This CDR3 has 13 amino acids. In germline, CDR1 is SEHNR, CDR2 FQNEAQ (reference sequence). V was shortened by 3 bases and J by 5 bases, with 10 bases between the two germline ends. The CDR3 sequence: CASSLMGEETQYF. The CDR3, as DNA: TGTGCCAGCAGCTTGATGGGCGAGGAGACCCAGTACTTC.

This chain connects TRBV5-1 to TRBJ1-1; 8 bases fit TRBD1. CDR1 and CDR2 from the germline V gene are SGHRS and YFSETQ. The CDR3 sequence is 15 residues long. Trimming at V came to 5 bases and at J to 0 bases, leaving 6 bases not matched to a gene. The CDR3, as DNA: TGCGCCAGCAGGACAGGGGATCCCCTGAACACTGAAGCTTTCTTT. It is translated as CASRTGDPLNTEAFF.

J is TRBJ2-7 and V is TRBV5-5; D gene ambiguous. The germline V gene has CDR1 SGHKS and CDR2 YYEKEE (reference sequence). The CDR3 is made up of 15 amino acids. With 3 bases removed from V and 3 bases from J, the gap between germline ends came to 16 bases. The CDR3 DNA reads as TGTGCCAGCAGCTCCCTGACGGGTTCACGCTACGAGCAGTACTTC. Translated: CASSSLTGSRYEQYF.

As for this clonotype: Since a much larger clone is just one base distant, this may be a read error. This CDR3 is missing its conserved last phenylalanine or tryptophan, likely due to a read error. In nucleotides, the CDR3 is TGTGCCAGCAGCCAAGCAGGGTATGGCTACACCCTC. It yields the protein CASSQAGYGYTL. The chain links TRBV13 to TRBJ1-2, with D possibly TRBD1 on 5 matching bases. The CDR3 is 12 amino acids. Trimming left V 5 bases short and J 5 bases short, with 9 bases between. In germline, CDR1 is PRHDT, CDR2 FYEKMQ (reference sequence).

The table lists this clonotype with many counts. The chain recombines TRBV3-1 with TRBJ1-1, with 8 bases that match TRBD1. Germline assignment: CDR1 LGHDT and CDR2 YNNKEL (reference sequence). V trimming: 3 bases; J trimming: 5 bases; junction bases outside the gene matches: 5. The CDR3 is 14 residues long. Here the CDR3 reads CASSQMQGATEAFF. The CDR3 nucleotides read TGTGCCAGCAGCCAGATGCAGGGGGCGACTGAAGCTTTCTTT.

This clonotype has at least ten counts. The genes are TRBV2 and TRBJ2-1; tentative D call: TRBD2 (5 bases). CDR1 SNHLY and CDR2 FYNNEI come from the germline V gene. The V end was cut by 1 base, the J end by 5 bases, with 15 bases between. There are 16 residues in the CDR3. DNA of the CDR3: TGTGCCAGCAGTGAAGGTGGACCCCGGGGTAACAATGAGCAGTTCTTC. It yields the protein CASSEGGPRGNNEQFF.

This clonotype was counted between two and nine times. The chain uses TRBV6-2 or TRBV6-3 and TRBJ1-2, with D uncertain. Trimming cost V 7 bases and J 4 bases, with 13 bases left between them. CDR3 size: 13 residues. Germline V lookup: CDR1 MNHEY, CDR2 SVGEGT. The CDR3 nucleotides read TGTGCCAGCAATAAAGACGGACGCTATGGCTACACCTTC. This translates into CASNKDGRYGYTF.

This chain links TRBV19 with TRBJ2-7; 15 bases map to TRBD2. With V trimmed by 4 bases and J by 2 bases, 3 bases remained unmatched. The CDR3 has 16 amino acids. Germline CDR1 LNHDA, CDR2 SQIVND (reference sequence). CDR3: CASSTGTSGRPYEQYF. Written as DNA, the CDR3 is TGTGCCAGTAGTACGGGGACTAGCGGGAGGCCCTACGAGCAGTACTTC.

In this sample, this clonotype turned up a few times. A much larger clone is a single base away; this may be a read error. The chain is built from TRBV3-1 and TRBJ2-1, with a tentative D call TRBD1 (6 bases). The CDR3 runs to 14 residues. Germline V gene lookup returns CDR1 LGHDT and CDR2 YNNKEL (reference sequence). CDR3 residues: CASGQEYRVHEQFF. The CDR3 DNA follows: TGTGCCAGCGGCCAAGAATACAGGGTCCATGAGCAGTTCTTC.

This clonotype occurred a few times. The rearrangement links TRBV9 to TRBJ2-2; D gene uncertain. Trimming removed 2 bases at V and 5 bases at J, with 10 bases between. Germline CDR1 SGDLS, CDR2 YYNGEE. This CDR3 has 14 residues. The CDR3 DNA reads TGTGCCAGCAGCGTTGGGCTGAGTACCGGGGAGCTGTTTTTT. The encoded protein is CASSVGLSTGELFF. Drawing the rest from reference TRBV9 and TRBJ2-2, the complete variable domain is DSGVTQTPKHLITATGQRVTLRCSPRSGDLSVYWYQQSLDQGLQFLIQYYNGEERAKGNILERFSAQQFPDLHSELNLSSLELGDSALYFCASSVGLSTGELFFGEGSRLTVL.

This clonotype was counted only a few times. The chain couples TRBV19 to TRBJ2-7, with TRBD1 identical over 8 bases. Germline V gene sequence: CDR1 LNHDA, CDR2 SQIVND (reference sequence). The CDR3 has 15 residues. With 6 bases clipped from V and 4 bases from J, the junction kept 11 bases outside the gene matches. This CDR3 is CASSEQGAQAYEQYF. The CDR3 DNA reads as TGTGCCAGTAGCGAGCAGGGGGCGCAGGCGTACGAGCAGTACTTC.

The chain recombines TRBV10-3 with TRBJ2-3; TRBD1 aligns across 7 bases. CDR1 and CDR2 (germline): ENHRY, SYGVKD. This CDR3 has 14 residues. V lost 7 bases, J lost 2 bases, and 6 bases stayed unmatched. The CDR3 DNA reads as TGTGCCATCACCGAGACAGGGATCACAGATACGCAGTATTTT. Amino acid sequence: CAITETGITDTQYF.

This clonotype was counted ten times or more. The chain is built from TRBV3-1 and TRBJ2-1; tentative D call: TRBD2 (5 bases). CDR3 length equals 14 residues. CDR1 is LGHDT, CDR2 YNNKEL, per germline (reference sequence). V lost 4 bases and J lost 6, with 13 bases in between. The CDR3 protein is CASSPRVKSNEQFF. CDR3 DNA sequence: TGTGCCAGCAGCCCGAGGGTAAAATCCAATGAGCAGTTCTTC.

This clonotype has just a few counts. V and J are TRBV6-1 and TRBJ2-1; tentative D call: TRBD2 (5 bases). Germline V CDR1 and CDR2: MNHNS, SASEGT. The CDR3 covers 13 residues. The V gene lost 5 bases and the J gene lost 14 bases, with 19 bases spanning the gap. This CDR3 reads CASSSTWPGVEFF. CDR3 nucleotide sequence: TGTGCCAGCAGTTCCACGTGGCCCGGGGTGGAGTTCTTC.

This clonotype was seen at least ten times. The chain uses TRBV6-1 and TRBJ1-4, with a tentative D call TRBD1 (5 bases). Germline V gene data show CDR1 as MNHNS and CDR2 as SASEGT. The CDR3 spans 12 residues. Trimming cost V 8 bases and J 8 bases, with 12 bases left between them. The CDR3: CASSGRVEKLFF. The CDR3 DNA reads TGTGCCAGCTCTGGCAGGGTGGAAAAACTGTTTTTT.